This TCR beta chain was documented in a study of spatial heterogeneity in lung cancer. This clonotype is labeled as medium-sized. Its antigen is not identified. Time point: sample taken at primary tumor resection. This CDR3 contains 14 residues. Trimming removed 3 bases at V and 5 bases at J, with 10 bases between. TCRdb fed the 5' RACE reads into MiXCR, producing one record per CDR3 protein. Altogether over 4,000 distinct CDR3 sequences are present, less than 30% being singletons, with the ten largest covering about 25%. Overall study results and limits: Tumor mutation count correlated with how many alpha and beta TCRs expanded intratumorally.

The TCR was taken from a female donor with early-stage non-small cell lung cancer. The specimen comprised lung tumor tissue, sampled at surgery. The chain is built from TRBV12-3 or TRBV12-4 and TRBJ2-2, with TRBD1 as a possible D gene (5 bases). In nucleotides, the CDR3 is TGTGCCAGCAGTTTTCAGGGTTGGACCGGGGAGCTGTTTTTT. Protein: CASSFQGWTGELFF.